This paragraph covers one T cell receptor (beta chain) sequence. Its antigen is unidentified. Patients presented with locally advanced or metastatic urothelial carcinoma. Each PCR had synthetic TCR analog templates added to it as a spike-in. Sequencing was performed with immunoSEQ multiplex PCR; in TCRdb, only in-frame clones are kept and a portion is missing. The repertoire holds about 24,000 clones, with roughly 84% as singletons. This sample was taken from a study of PD-L1 blockade in urothelial cancer. Background on the study: Specimens of blood held a median count of roughly 150,000 T cells.

General observations from the study: Below-median pretreatment blood TCR clonality was associated with improved progression-free and overall survival.

The sequences come from PBMCs, collected around atezolizumab (anti-PD-L1) treatment. The source is a man between 65 and 85 years old with urothelial cancer.

This CDR3 reads CASSLGAGVIGYTF. The DNA of the CDR3 is TGTGCCAGCAGCTTAGGCGCAGGGGTAATTGGCTACACCTTC. The chain uses TRBV7-8 and TRBJ1-2, with a weak D call TRBD1 (6 bases). This CDR3 has 14 amino acids. Trimming removed 1 base from V and 7 bases from J, with 13 bases in between. The germline V gene encodes CDR1 SGHVS and CDR2 FQNEAQ.